The rows below give T cell receptor beta chains drawn from one sample of a study of neurological immune-mediated disorders. MiXCR was run by TCRdb on the 5' RACE reads, yielding one entry per CDR3 protein. This repertoire shows under 85,000 distinct CDR3 sequences, 10% found once; its top ten account for about 1.8%. The sequenced sample consisted of PBMCs. The source of these receptors is a man aged 40-50 years in good health. CDR3s include the opening cysteine and the closing phenylalanine or tryptophan. A D gene is named only where the DNA matches it firmly. Some rows have no size entry. The others give once, few or many, or a class for an expanded clone.

D | J | size | V | length | DNA | CDR3
NA | TRBJ2-3 | NA | TRBV7-3 | 14 | TGTGCCAGCAGCTCTCAAGGGGACACAGATACGCAGTATTTT | CASSSQGDTDTQYF
NA | TRBJ2-7 | many | TRBV14 | 14 | TGTGCCAGCAGCCAAGGTTTATCGTCCTACGAGCAGTACTTC | CASSQGLSSYEQYF
NA | TRBJ2-1 | NA | TRBV20-1 | 13 | TGCAGTGCCCCCGCAAGCTCCTACAATGAGCAGTTCTTC | CSAPASSYNEQFF
NA | TRBJ1-1 | many | TRBV5-1 | 14 | TGCGCCAGCAGCTTTGGGGGAGGTGAGACTGAAGCTTTCTTT | CASSFGGGETEAFF
TRBD2 | TRBJ2-5 | NA | TRBV7-3 | 17 | TGTGCCAGCAGCCTCGGGACTAGCGGGGCCCTTGGTGGGACCCAGTACTTC | CASSLGTSGALGGTQYF
NA | TRBJ1-2 | many | TRBV10-3 | 13 | TGTGCCATCAGTGATACAGAAAACTATGGCTACACCTTC | CAISDTENYGYTF
TRBD1 | TRBJ2-1 | many | TRBV3-1 | 16 | TGTGCCAGCAGCCGGGGACAGCCCACTTACGACAATGAGCAGTTCTTC | CASSRGQPTYDNEQFF
TRBD2 | TRBJ2-5 | many | TRBV6-2/TRBV6-3 | 17 | TGTGCCAGCAGTGCCCCGGGACTAGCGGGAGTCCCAGAGACCCAGTACTTC | CASSAPGLAGVPETQYF
NA | TRBJ1-1 | NA | TRBV4-2 | 15 | NA | CASWAQGAGSTEAFF
NA | TRBJ2-1 | NA | TRBV2 | 15 | TGTGCCAGCAGTATAGGGTACCCATCCTACAATGAGCAGTTCTTC | CASSIGYPSYNEQFF
NA | TRBJ1-1 | NA | TRBV14 | 13 | TGTGCCAGCAGCTCTACGGGGGACACTGAAGCTTTCTTT | CASSSTGDTEAFF
NA | TRBJ1-1 | many | TRBV9 | 14 | TGTGCCAGCAGCGTCGTAAGCGGGAACACTGAAGCTTTCTTT | CASSVVSGNTEAFF
NA | TRBJ1-3 | many | TRBV6-5 | 12 | TGTGCCAGCAAGAATTCTGGAAACACCATATATTTT | CASKNSGNTIYF